The 21 T cell receptor beta chains given below trace back to one sample, sequenced in a study of T-cell memory formation after mild COVID-19 (dated by TCRdb to the early 2020s). The method behind the library was 5' RACE. The sequencing machine was an Illumina NovaSeq 6000. The raw public reads went through TCRdb reprocessing: fastp at Q25, MiXCR clone calling, in-frame beta chains kept. Duplicate CDR3 protein sequences are folded into a single record with the most common DNA and genes. The sample data list approximately 340,000 distinct CDR3 sequences, and 15% to 20% of these were observed just once. The top ten clones comprise about a fifth of the sample. Sequenced input: PBMCs or a T cell subset sorted from them (not recorded which). The receptors were gathered from a man aged 18 to 30 who had mild COVID-19 (a few samples of this study predate the infection). The sample titles of this study are shuffled in the database, so cell type and time point are left out; the donor was told from shared clones.

This clonotype has ten or more counts. The V gene is TRBV19, the J gene TRBJ2-2; no definite D call. The V gene lost 0 bases and the J gene lost 5 bases, with 4 bases spanning the gap. This CDR3 contains 13 residues. Germline V gives CDR1 LNHDA, CDR2 SQIVND (reference sequence). DNA for the CDR3: TGTGCCAGTAGTATAGACTGGACCGGGGAGCTGTTTTTT. This gives the protein CASSIDWTGELFF. The variable domain in full, completed from reference TRBV19 and TRBJ2-2, reads DGGITQSPKYLFRKEGQNVTLSCEQNLNHDAMYWYRQDPGQGLRLIYYSQIVNDFQKGDIAEGYSVSREKKESFPLTVTSAQKNPTAFYLCASSIDWTGELFFGEGSRLTVL.

This clonotype was detected many times. The J gene is TRBJ2-1, the V gene TRBV15; TRBD1 matches 9 bases. The germline V gene has CDR1 LNHNV and CDR2 YYDKDF (reference sequence). J lost 6 bases, V lost 0 bases, and 6 bases had no gene match. The CDR3 length is 16 residues. This CDR3 reads CATSRDLATGGNEQFF. CDR3 DNA: TGTGCCACCAGCAGAGATCTCGCGACAGGGGGCAATGAGCAGTTCTTC.

This clonotype has just a few counts. J is TRBJ2-5 and V is TRBV5-1; D unresolved. The V gene's germline CDR1 is SGHRS and CDR2 YFSETQ. Trimming took off 9 bases at V and 6 bases at J, with 21 bases between the two ends. This CDR3 region has 14 residues. The CDR3 region has the DNA TGCGCCACCGCGATAGACACTGGGGTTAAGACCCAGTACTTC. Protein product: CATAIDTGVKTQYF.

This clonotype was detected a few times. V gene TRBV7-9 combines with J gene TRBJ2-7; 10 positions match TRBD1. V lost 5 bases and J lost 5; bases outside the gene matches: 9. CDR3 length equals 15 residues. Germline V gene sequence: CDR1 SEHNR, CDR2 FQNEAQ (reference sequence). CDR3 region: CASSPPGTGVHEQYF. In DNA form, the CDR3 reads TGTGCCAGCAGCCCTCCCGGGACAGGGGTCCACGAGCAGTACTTC.

The CDR3 region is CASSSRRGTSYNEQFF. In DNA, the CDR3 is TGTGCCAGCAGCTCCCGCCGGGGCACCTCCTACAATGAGCAGTTCTTC. The V gene is TRBV7-2, the J gene TRBJ2-1; D possibly uses TRBD1 or TRBD2 (5 bases each). The V end lost 4 bases, the J end lost 0 bases, and 13 bases lay between the germline ends. Germline V CDR1 and CDR2: SGHTA, FQGNSA. The CDR3 sequence is 16 residues long.

This clonotype was counted only a few times. The genes are TRBV4-1 and TRBJ2-5; 8 nucleotides match TRBD2. V was pared by 1 base and J by 2 bases, with 6 bases of the junction left unmatched. The germline gives CDR1 MGHRA, CDR2 YSYEKL. The length of the CDR3 is 16 residues. The CDR3 nucleotides are TGCGCCAGCAGCCAAGCCCATCGCGGGGGGCAAGAGACCCAGTACTTC. It translates to CASSQAHRGGQETQYF.

The V call is TRBV18, the J call TRBJ1-5, with no clear D. Germline loops: CDR1 KGHSH, CDR2 LQKENI. This CDR3 has 14 amino acids. V was pared by 2 bases and J by 3 bases, with 8 bases between. DNA for the CDR3: TGTGCCAGCTCACCAGGCAGCCCCAATCAGCCCCAGCATTTT. Amino acids: CASSPGSPNQPQHF.

The rearrangement uses TRBV7-9 and TRBJ1-1; D unclear. Germline CDR1 is SEHNR and CDR2 is FQNEAQ (reference sequence). Deletions cut 3 bases from V and 1 base from J, with 15 bases between. The CDR3 contains 16 residues. For the CDR3, the DNA is TGTGCCAGCAGCTTTTGGCGTCAAACAGAGAACACTGAAGCTTTCTTT. Its translation is CASSFWRQTENTEAFF.

The chain recombines TRBV5-1 with TRBJ2-5; no firm D call. Germline-derived CDR1 and CDR2 are SGHRS and YFSETQ. Trimming shortened V by 2 bases and J by 4 bases, and 12 bases separated the two germline ends. The CDR3 loop spans 14 amino acids. CDR3 loop: CASSFLGSPETQYF. CDR3 sequence (DNA): TGCGCCAGCAGCTTCCTAGGCTCCCCAGAGACCCAGTACTTC.

The rearrangement joins TRBV4-1 to TRBJ2-2, with 8 bases fitting TRBD1. From germline, CDR1 is MGHRA and CDR2 YSYEKL. V dropped 2 bases and J dropped 5; count of bases not matched to a gene: 4. This CDR3 comprises 15 residues. In nucleotides, the CDR3 is TGCGCCAGCAGCCAATCCAGGGGGCTAACCGGGGAGCTGTTTTTT. It translates to CASSQSRGLTGELFF.

Only a few counts were recorded for this clonotype. The rearrangement joins TRBV18 to TRBJ2-7, with D possibly being TRBD1 (6 bases). CDR3 length: 15 amino acids. From germline, CDR1 is KGHSH and CDR2 LQKENI. V was shortened by 4 bases and J by 6 bases, with 19 bases between the two germline ends. The CDR3 nucleotides read TGTGCCAGCTCACTAACAGGGTTCATTAGGTCCGAGCAGTACTTC. Translating it yields CASSLTGFIRSEQYF.

The chain links TRBV6-2 or TRBV6-3 to TRBJ1-6; D is undetermined. V was pared by 8 bases and J by 6 bases, with 14 bases between. Germline V gives CDR1 MNHEY, CDR2 SVGEGT. There are 14 residues in the CDR3. CDR3 region: CASFEVGGNSPLHF. Written as DNA, the CDR3 is TGTGCCAGCTTCGAAGTCGGAGGTAATTCACCCCTCCACTTT.

This clonotype has just a few counts. The V call is TRBV9, the J call TRBJ2-5; D is ambiguous. The germline V and J ends were trimmed by 4 bases and 5 bases, with 15 bases remaining between them. This CDR3 is built from 14 residues. From germline, CDR1 is SGDLS and CDR2 YYNGEE. CDR3 nucleotide sequence: TGTGCCAGCAGCCCGTTCCGGTCCGGGGAGACCCAGTACTTC. Translated: CASSPFRSGETQYF.

The V call is TRBV29-1, the J call TRBJ2-5; perhaps D is TRBD1 or TRBD2 (6 bases each). The CDR3 sequence is 12 residues long. Germline V gene lookup returns CDR1 SQVTM and CDR2 ANQGSEA. V was cut by 4 bases and J by 1 base, with 7 bases left in between. CDR3: CSVGGAQETQYF. The CDR3 region has the DNA TGCAGCGTTGGGGGGGCCCAAGAGACCCAGTACTTC.

The V call is TRBV11-1, the J call TRBJ2-5; 10 nucleotides line up with TRBD2. CDR3 size: 15 residues. With V trimmed by 5 bases and J by 5 bases, 8 bases remained unmatched. CDR1 is SGHAT, CDR2 FQDESV, per germline (reference sequence). The DNA for the CDR3 is TGTGCCAGCAGCACAAGACTAGCGGGCTTCGAGACCCAGTACTTC. It is translated as CASSTRLAGFETQYF.

This clonotype was found a few times. The chain employs TRBV3-1 and TRBJ2-3; 7 bases are shared with TRBD2. V gave up 2 bases and J gave up 3 bases; unmatched junction bases: 5. The CDR3 sequence is 15 residues long. Germline V gene data show CDR1 as LGHDT and CDR2 as YNNKEL (reference sequence). The CDR3 loop reads CASSQSGDLTDTQYF. The CDR3 DNA reads TGTGCCAGCAGCCAAAGCGGGGATTTGACAGATACGCAGTATTTT.

The V gene is TRBV19, the J gene TRBJ1-2, with D maybe TRBD1 (5 bases). Deletions cut 5 bases from V and 14 bases from J, with 21 bases between. Germline CDR1 LNHDA, CDR2 SQIVND (reference sequence). The CDR3 covers 13 residues. The CDR3 sequence is CASSFGGQGTRTF. CDR3 nucleotides: TGTGCCAGTAGTTTCGGAGGGCAGGGAACAAGGACCTTC.

V and J are TRBV6-1 and TRBJ2-3; no clear D gene. Germline CDR1 and CDR2: MNHNS and SASEGT. The CDR3 covers 15 residues. V lost 4 bases and J 3 bases, leaving 14 bases between the germline ends. CDR3 in amino acids: CASSGEGIRTDTQYF. The CDR3 region has the DNA TGTGCCAGCAGTGGTGAAGGTATTCGGACAGATACGCAGTATTTT.

This clonotype turned up a few times. This chain joins TRBV9 and TRBJ2-5, with D unclear. Germline V CDR1 and CDR2: SGDLS, YYNGEE. V gave up 0 bases and J gave up 9 bases, with 12 bases separating them. The CDR3 consists of 13 residues. CDR3 sequence: CASSVGRDRAQYF. The CDR3 DNA follows: TGTGCCAGCAGCGTAGGACGTGATAGGGCCCAGTACTTC. The full variable domain, completed using reference TRBV9 and TRBJ2-5, is DSGVTQTPKHLITATGQRVTLRCSPRSGDLSVYWYQQSLDQGLQFLIQYYNGEERAKGNILERFSAQQFPDLHSELNLSSLELGDSALYFCASSVGRDRAQYFGPGTRLLVL.

This clonotype was found a few times. The chain joins TRBV10-3 to TRBJ2-7; no firm D call. The V gene lost 3 bases and the J gene lost 2 bases, with 5 bases spanning the gap. Germline V lookup: CDR1 ENHRY, CDR2 SYGVKD. This CDR3 has 12 amino acids. The CDR3 DNA sequence: TGTGCCATCAGTGACGCTCCCTACGAGCAGTACTTC. Residues: CAISDAPYEQYF.

This clonotype was picked up a small number of times. This chain links TRBV12-3 or TRBV12-4 with TRBJ2-2; D may be TRBD2 (7 bases). The CDR3 consists of 16 residues. V lost 6 bases and J 2 bases, leaving 16 bases between the germline ends. The CDR3 DNA is TGTGCCAGCAGGTCGGGGGCGGGGGCCAACACCGGGGAGCTGTTTTTT. It specifies CASRSGAGANTGELFF.